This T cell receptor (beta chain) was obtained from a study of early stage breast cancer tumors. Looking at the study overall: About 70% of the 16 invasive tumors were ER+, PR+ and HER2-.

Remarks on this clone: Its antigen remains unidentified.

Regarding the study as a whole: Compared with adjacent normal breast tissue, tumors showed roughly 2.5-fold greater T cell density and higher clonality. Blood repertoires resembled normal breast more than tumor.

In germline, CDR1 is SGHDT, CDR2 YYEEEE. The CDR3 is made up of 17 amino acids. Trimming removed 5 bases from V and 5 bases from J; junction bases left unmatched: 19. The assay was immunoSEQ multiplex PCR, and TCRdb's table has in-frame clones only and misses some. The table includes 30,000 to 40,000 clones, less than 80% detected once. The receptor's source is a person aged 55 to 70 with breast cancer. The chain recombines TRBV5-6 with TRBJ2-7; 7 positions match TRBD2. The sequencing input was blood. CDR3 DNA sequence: TGTGCCAGCAGGATCTGGGCGGGGAGGGCCGCTGACGACGAGCAGTACTTC. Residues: CASRIWAGRAADDEQYF.